This record looks at one T cell receptor beta chain sequence and its context. Germline CDR1 is MGHDK and CDR2 is SYGVNS. The CDR3 is made up of 18 amino acids. After removal of 2 bases from V and 0 bases from J, the junction contained 10 bases not matched to a gene. This entry comes from a study of blood T cell repertoires in COVID-19. Study background: COVID-19 samples from acute and convalescent phases originated in the United States, Italy and Spain. T cells, B-cell-depleted T cells, or PBMCs supplied cDNA or gDNA.

The assay was immunoSEQ multiplex PCR, and TCRdb's table has in-frame clones only and misses some. The data hold 100,000 to 150,000 clones, with 80% to 90% observed a single time. This receptor was obtained from a man between 50 and 59 years old with active or convalescent COVID-19. Sequenced sample: peripheral blood. V gene TRBV25-1 combines with J gene TRBJ2-3, with 8 nucleotides matching TRBD2. The CDR3 region is CASSEIGNSGISTDTQYF. The CDR3 DNA sequence: TGTGCCAGCAGTGAAATCGGGAATAGCGGGATAAGCACAGATACGCAGTATTTT.